The 25 T cell receptor beta chains below were found in one sample sequenced in a study of blood T cells in healthy people across ages. A J-beta primer mix and a sample-barcoded 5' primer were used in a second PCR of about 7 to 12 cycles. TCRdb analysed the 5' RACE reads with MiXCR anew, one entry per CDR3 protein. Found here are roughly 1,300,000 distinct CDR3 sequences, around 59% of them singletons; the top ten hold more than 6%. The sequenced sample was blood. The receptors shown here come from a young man in good health.

V usage is TRBV18 and J usage is TRBJ2-6; TRBD1 is a possible D gene (6 bases). Per the germline V gene, CDR1 is KGHSH and CDR2 is LQKENI. Deletions cut 3 bases from V and 0 bases from J, with 15 bases between. CDR3 length: 18 amino acids. This CDR3 reads CASSPVQGKSSGANVLTF. CDR3 coding DNA: TGTGCCAGCTCACCCGTTCAGGGGAAAAGCTCTGGGGCCAACGTCCTGACTTTC. Full variable domain (missing parts from reference TRBV18 and TRBJ2-6): NAGVMQNPRHLVRRRGQEARLRCSPMKGHSHVYWYRQLPEEGLKFMVYLQKENIIDESGMPKERFSAEFPKEGPSILRIQQVVRGDSAAYFCASSPVQGKSSGANVLTFGAGSRLTVL.

The CDR3 DNA reads TGCAGTGCTCCGCTCGACTACGAGCAGTACTTC. Translated: CSAPLDYEQYF. The chain carries TRBV20-1 and TRBJ2-7; D is unresolved. CDR1 is DFQATT and CDR2 is SNEGSKA in the germline V gene (reference sequence). The CDR3 is 11 amino acids. The germline V and J ends were trimmed by 5 bases and 3 bases, with 8 bases remaining between them.

This clonotype occurred once. This chain uses TRBV27 with TRBJ2-1; D gene ambiguous. V was trimmed by 7 bases and J by 12 bases, leaving 13 bases between them. The germline V gene encodes CDR1 MNHEY and CDR2 SMNVEV (reference sequence). This CDR3 spans 11 amino acids. In DNA, the CDR3 is TGTGCCAGCAATGGCGGCCTCGTGCAGTTCTTC. Protein: CASNGGLVQFF.

This clonotype was seen only a few times. This rearrangement joins TRBV20-1 to TRBJ2-1; 10 bases are shared with TRBD2. V was clipped by 5 bases and J by 10 bases; unmatched bases: 11. Germline lookup yields CDR1 DFQATT and CDR2 SNEGSKA (reference sequence). The length of the CDR3 is 14 residues. The CDR3 sequence is CSAGSSGGLGEQFF. In nucleotides, the CDR3 is TGCAGTGCTGGATCTAGCGGGGGATTGGGGGAGCAGTTCTTC.

The chain employs TRBV6-2 or TRBV6-3 and TRBJ2-7; TRBD2 agrees at 13 bases. V lost 3 bases and J lost 4; bases outside the gene matches: 6. The germline V gene encodes CDR1 MNHEY and CDR2 SVGEGT. The CDR3 spans 16 residues. The CDR3 nucleotides are TGTGCCAGCAGTTATTTCGGGACTAGCGGGACGTACGAGCAGTACTTC. It yields the protein CASSYFGTSGTYEQYF.

The rearrangement links TRBV28 to TRBJ2-1; D uncertain. The CDR3 contains 10 residues. V was shortened by 10 bases and J by 5 bases, with 6 bases between the two germline ends. Germline loops: CDR1 MDHEN, CDR2 SYDVKM. The CDR3 loop reads CATANNEQFF. The CDR3, as DNA: TGTGCCACTGCCAACAATGAGCAGTTCTTC.

The rearrangement joins TRBV7-7 to TRBJ2-1; possible D gene TRBD2, 6 bases. CDR3 length: 16 amino acids. The V gene's germline CDR1 is SSHAT and CDR2 FNYEAQ (reference sequence). Trimming removed 5 bases at V and 7 bases at J, with 21 bases between. For the CDR3, the DNA is TGTGCCAGCAGCGCCCGACTAGGGTGGGGGGTAAATGAGCAGTTCTTC. Protein sequence: CASSARLGWGVNEQFF.

The rearrangement joins TRBV18 to TRBJ1-1, with TRBD1 matching 8 bases. Trimming cost V 6 bases and J 5 bases; bases outside gene matches: 5. The CDR3 has 13 amino acids. Germline CDR1 reads KGHSH; CDR2 reads LQKENI. The CDR3 DNA sequence: TGTGCCAGCTCTAAGGACAGGGAGACTGAAGCTTTCTTT. Translating it yields CASSKDRETEAFF. The complete variable domain, with remaining parts taken from reference TRBV18 and TRBJ1-1, reads NAGVMQNPRHLVRRRGQEARLRCSPMKGHSHVYWYRQLPEEGLKFMVYLQKENIIDESGMPKERFSAEFPKEGPSILRIQQVVRGDSAAYFCASSKDRETEAFFGQGTRLTVV.

The chain uses TRBV29-1 and TRBJ2-7, with 7 nucleotides matching TRBD1. The V gene end was trimmed by 4 bases and the J gene end by 12 bases; junction bases not matched to a gene: 12. This CDR3 has 12 residues. CDR1 is SQVTM and CDR2 is ANQGSEA in the germline V gene. In DNA, the CDR3 is TGCAGCGTTGCCCTTATGGACAGGCCTGGGTACTTC. Translating it yields CSVALMDRPGYF.

This rearrangement joins TRBV20-1 to TRBJ2-1; D may correspond to TRBD1 or TRBD2 (6 bases each). There are 17 residues in the CDR3. The V gene's germline CDR1 is DFQATT and CDR2 SNEGSKA (reference sequence). The V and J ends lost 6 bases and 0 bases respectively, with 21 bases between them. CDR3 DNA sequence: TGCAGTGCCTCACGGGATCTGGCGGGACACTCCTACAATGAGCAGTTCTTC. This codes for CSASRDLAGHSYNEQFF.

V is TRBV4-3 and J is TRBJ1-2; 8 nucleotides match TRBD1. V was pared by 1 base and J by 6 bases, with 22 bases of the junction left unmatched. Germline-derived CDR1 and CDR2 are LGHNA and YSLEER. CDR3 length equals 20 residues. CDR3: CASSQVYLIRSSRGQNGYTF. The CDR3 coding sequence is TGCGCCAGCAGCCAAGTTTACCTTATAAGATCGTCCAGGGGGCAAAATGGCTACACCTTC.

The gene calls are TRBV6-4 and TRBJ2-1; 8 nucleotides line up with TRBD2. V dropped 10 bases and J dropped 8; count of bases not matched to a gene: 13. The CDR3 runs 14 residues. Germline V gene sequence: CDR1 MRHNA, CDR2 SNTAGT. The CDR3 region has the DNA TGTGCCACCGCTGCCCCGGGACTAGGGGATGAGCAGTTCTTC. Its translation: CATAAPGLGDEQFF.

The rearrangement uses TRBV20-1 and TRBJ2-7; D gene uncertain. This CDR3 contains 13 residues. The V end lost 0 bases, the J end lost 6 bases, and 12 bases lay between the germline ends. The germline CDR1 and CDR2 sequences are DFQATT and SNEGSKA (reference sequence). The CDR3 sequence is CSARDLSSGEQYF. CDR3 nucleotides: TGCAGTGCTAGAGATCTATCATCGGGCGAGCAGTACTTC.

The chain recombines TRBV7-6 with TRBJ1-2; D is possibly TRBD1 (6 bases). Per the germline V gene, CDR1 is SGHVS and CDR2 is FNYEAQ. The CDR3 extends over 15 amino acids. The V end was cut by 5 bases, the J end by 2 bases, with 15 bases between. CDR3: CASSQTGDPNYGYTF. The CDR3 DNA sequence: TGTGCCAGCAGCCAGACAGGAGATCCAAACTATGGCTACACCTTC.

This clonotype was found a few times. V gene TRBV29-1 combines with J gene TRBJ2-5; the match to TRBD2 covers 8 bases. The CDR3 is 12 residues long. The germline CDR1 and CDR2 sequences are SQVTM and ANQGSEA. V shed 4 bases and J 11 bases; nucleotides not matched to a gene: 9. The CDR3 protein is CSVAAGRGEQYF. CDR3 coding DNA: TGCAGCGTTGCGGCAGGGCGGGGGGAGCAGTACTTC.

The chain uses TRBV29-1 and TRBJ1-4; D is ambiguous. With 0 bases removed from V and 8 bases from J, the gap between germline ends came to 10 bases. The CDR3 runs to 13 residues. Germline V gives CDR1 SQVTM, CDR2 ANQGSEA. The CDR3 region is CSVEDPYSEKLFF. DNA for the CDR3: TGCAGCGTTGAAGATCCCTATTCGGAAAAACTGTTTTTT.

This clonotype has a handful of counts. J is TRBJ2-3 and V is TRBV7-2; D gene ambiguous. V was clipped by 4 bases and J by 0 bases, with 8 bases between them. Per the germline V gene, CDR1 is SGHTA and CDR2 is FQGNSA. The CDR3 runs 14 residues. CDR3 sequence reads: CASSSQFSTDTQYF. In DNA form, the CDR3 reads TGTGCCAGCAGCTCCCAGTTTAGCACAGATACGCAGTATTTT.

This chain connects TRBV30 to TRBJ1-2; no clear D gene. The CDR3 contains 12 residues. Germline CDR1 and CDR2: GTSNPN and SVGIG (reference sequence). The V and J ends lost 8 bases and 7 bases respectively, with 17 bases between them. This chain's CDR3 is CALGPGFFGYTF. The CDR3 DNA follows: TGTGCCCTTGGGCCGGGGTTCTTTGGCTACACCTTC.

This clonotype was seen once. V is TRBV28 and J is TRBJ2-2, with no clear D. The CDR3 is 14 amino acids. CDR1 MDHEN and CDR2 SYDVKM come from the germline V gene. Between the trimmed V and J ends, which lost 6 bases and 8 bases, there was a span of 16 bases. The CDR3, as DNA: TGTGCCAGCAGGCCCGCGAGGTGGGGAGGGGAGCTGTTTTTT. Its protein product is CASRPARWGGELFF.

The rearrangement joins TRBV4-2 to TRBJ2-7; possible D gene TRBD2, 6 bases. Germline values: CDR1 LGHNA, CDR2 YNFKEQ. The length of the CDR3 is 13 residues. Deletions cut 1 base from V and 12 bases from J, with 16 bases between. The DNA of the CDR3 is TGTGCCAGCAGCCAAGGTGGGGGGAGGCCACGGTACTTC. This codes for CASSQGGGRPRYF.

V gene TRBV10-1 combines with J gene TRBJ2-1, with TRBD1 as a possible D gene (5 bases). V was pared by 8 bases and J by 8 bases, with 16 bases between. Germline lookup yields CDR1 WNHNN and CDR2 SYGVQD (reference sequence). This CDR3 spans 13 amino acids. CDR3 loop: CASGRPGMDEQFF. The CDR3 DNA reads TGCGCCAGCGGGCGACCAGGGATGGATGAGCAGTTCTTC.

As for this clonotype: This clone may be a read error of a much larger clone one base away. V and J are TRBV7-2 and TRBJ1-2; TRBD1 matches at 9 bases. The J segment lost 6 bases and the V segment lost 5 bases, leaving 7 bases of the junction unmatched. Per the germline V gene, CDR1 is SGHTA and CDR2 is FQGNSA. The CDR3 sequence is 14 residues long. DNA for the CDR3: TGTGCCAGCAGCGTAGGGACAGGGTATGATGGCTACACCTTC. Protein product: CASSVGTGYDGYTF.

This clonotype was counted a few times. The chain links TRBV5-5 to TRBJ2-3, with 8 positions matching TRBD1. Germline trimming cut 4 bases from V and 1 base from J; bases unmatched to any gene: 8. The V gene's germline CDR1 is SGHKS and CDR2 YYEKEE (reference sequence). There are 16 residues in the CDR3. DNA for the CDR3: TGTGCCAGCAGCGCTGGACAGGGAATGCGCACAGATACGCAGTATTTT. Translating gives CASSAGQGMRTDTQYF.

This clonotype was detected only a few times. The chain joins TRBV4-2 to TRBJ2-5, with D possibly TRBD1 on 6 matching bases. There are 17 residues in the CDR3. V was shortened by 4 bases and J by 2 bases, with 20 bases between the two germline ends. CDR1 is LGHNA and CDR2 is YNFKEQ in the germline V gene. The CDR3 loop reads CASSLVGTRTVQETQYF. CDR3 nucleotides: TGTGCCAGCAGCCTAGTGGGGACACGGACAGTTCAAGAGACCCAGTACTTC.

The V call is TRBV4-1, the J call TRBJ2-1; D might be TRBD2 (5 bases). The germline V and J ends were trimmed by 4 bases and 9 bases, with 19 bases remaining between them. The CDR3 spans 15 residues. Germline assignment: CDR1 MGHRA and CDR2 YSYEKL. The CDR3: CASSPLGGPGIEQFF. The DNA for the CDR3 is TGCGCCAGCAGCCCCCTAGGCGGGCCGGGTATTGAGCAGTTCTTC.